The source of this TCR beta chain is a study of beta chain features in type 1 diabetes (dated by TCRdb to 2016 to 2019). Regarding the research as a whole: Mean age, gender distribution, total cell number and subset yield were not different between patients and healthy donors. A total of about 99,000,000 sorted cells were examined across all samples, and RNA yield correlated strongly with the number of cells per subset. In the study, recently diagnosed type 1 diabetes patients and matched healthy donors were compared on the TCRB repertoires of their sorted circulating CD4+ T cell subsets. Regulatory and stem cell-like memory subsets were isolated from only 8 patients and about eight healthy donors, whereas naive and central memory subsets came from all 30 or so donors. Overall study results and their limits: Shorter templates might have been favored by PCR, but patient and control samples were amplified and corrected together, so both groups would have been affected equally by any skew. Because cDNA was sequenced instead of genomic DNA, highly expressing activated cells could be over-represented, though the groups showed no difference in activation or CD3 levels. The naive, central memory and regulatory TCRB repertoires appeared to resemble one another more closely among patients than among healthy donors. A moderate but significant shortening of TCRB CDR3 length was observed in type 1 diabetes patients in all four CD4+ subsets. At VDJ recombination sites, patients with type 1 diabetes made fewer insertions and deleted more nucleotides, a pattern implying thymic rearrangement abnormalities. Only small numbers of individuals were included in the HLA sub-analyses, which left unresolved whether HLA type had any influence on TCRB rearrangement.

Sequences SGHTA (CDR1) and FQGNSA (CDR2) are obtained from the germline V gene. The CDR3, from cysteine to phenylalanine, totals 13 residues. Left in the record is the CDR3 DNA by itself, 39 bases read in frame from the first base. V gives up 1 base and J gives up 5 bases, and the segment between their germline ends measures 6 bases. Each donor gave one peripheral blood draw, approximately 110 mL on average, collected into heparinised tubes. A BD FACSAria II was used to sort naive, central memory, regulatory and stem cell-like memory CD4+ T cells with a panel that included CD45RO, CCR7, CD25, CD127, CD95 and CD27. A purity above 98% was achieved for all sorted populations. Right away, PBMCs were isolated by Lymphoprep density gradient centrifugation and were stained directly, with no culture step. So that batch effects would be minimized, each experiment stained and sorted samples in pairs, pairing one healthy donor with one patient.

All of the isolated RNA was reverse transcribed with the High Capacity cDNA Reverse Transcription Kit, so expressed TCRB transcripts were sequenced. Deep immunoSEQ sequencing was applied to naive, central memory and regulatory T cell samples, giving an average of around 3.8 million total reads per sample. Sorted cells were lysed in RLT buffer and RNA was extracted with DNase-treated RNeasy Micro or Mini kits, depending on cell number. Each cell subset was processed on its own to prevent cross-contamination, while patient and healthy donor samples were processed together. TCRB sequences were amplified from cDNA with the immunoSEQ multiplex PCR, producing 87-bp fragments spanning the CDR3 region. Sequencing of the amplicons was performed on the Illumina HiSeq platform. The paper's data handling went like this. PCR bias was computationally corrected using synthetic template baselines, reads within Hamming distance 2 were collapsed, and singletons that could not be merged were discarded. By aligning reads against IMGT, V, D and J genes, CDR3 length, and insertions or deletions at six rearrangement sites were assigned. Within each subset, clonotype counts were normalized to sorted cell number, and only after that were true diversity and Gini coefficients computed with the tcR R package. Repertoire sharing was quantified using the overlap coefficient calculated on TCRB nucleotide sequences. Entries here come from immuneACCESS through TCRdb and include only in-frame sequences with V and J called. Some clones fail to appear in such tables; in the studies checked, an unresolved V gene covers under half of the shortfall, and the cause of the remainder is unknown. V, J and clone size are those of that table, while D and trimming were read from the DNA. The sample includes a few hundred thousand clones, with around 10% observed a single time. Approximately 0.55% of the sample belongs to the ten largest clones.

Points on this clone: Its antigen has not been determined. It has no much larger one-base neighbor in the sample; base qualities were not kept.

The source of this sequence is a man aged 25 to 40 with type 1 diabetes. Sequenced sample: central memory CD4+ T cells from blood. The V and J genes are TRBV7-2 and TRBJ1-5; the D gene identity is not certain. The CDR3 is CASSLVRDQPQHF. The DNA is as follows: TGTGCCAGCAGCTTAGTGAGGGATCAGCCCCAGCATTTT.